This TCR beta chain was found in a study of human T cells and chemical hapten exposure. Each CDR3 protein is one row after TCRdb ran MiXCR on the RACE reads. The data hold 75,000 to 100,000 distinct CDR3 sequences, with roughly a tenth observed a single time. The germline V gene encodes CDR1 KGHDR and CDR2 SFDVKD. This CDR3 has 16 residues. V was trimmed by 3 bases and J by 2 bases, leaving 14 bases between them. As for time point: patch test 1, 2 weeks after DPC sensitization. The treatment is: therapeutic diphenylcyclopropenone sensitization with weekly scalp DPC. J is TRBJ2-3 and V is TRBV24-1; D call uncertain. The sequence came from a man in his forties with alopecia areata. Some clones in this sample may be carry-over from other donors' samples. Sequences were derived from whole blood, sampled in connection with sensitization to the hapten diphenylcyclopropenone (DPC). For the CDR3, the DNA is TGTGCCACCAGTGATCCTCCTCGGGCAAACACAGATACGCAGTATTTT. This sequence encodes CATSDPPRANTDTQYF.